Presented here are 12 T cell receptor beta chains from one specimen sequenced in a study of cytomegalovirus exposure and HLA in healthy donors. The PCR had 60 Vbeta and 13 Jbeta primers. TCRdb's table, derived via immunoSEQ multiplex PCR, lists solely in-frame clones and lacks some. The sample lists about 120,000 clones; roughly 8.6% were seen once. The specimen was PBMCs. These receptors were collected from a woman between 40 and 50 years old in good health and CMV-seropositive.

This clone has just a few counts. V and J are TRBV11-2 and TRBJ1-4; possible D gene TRBD1, 5 bases. Trimming left V 1 base short and J 5 bases short, with 17 bases between. From germline, CDR1 is SGHAT and CDR2 FQNNGV. The CDR3 is 17 residues long. The DNA of the CDR3 is TGTGCCAGCAGCTTAGCCGGGGGTTTTTGGTTGAATGAAAAACTGTTTTTT. Translated: CASSLAGGFWLNEKLFF.

This clone was recorded a few times. V is TRBV5-1 and J is TRBJ1-4, with TRBD1 matching over 8 bases. Germline lookup yields CDR1 SGHRS and CDR2 YFSETQ. CDR3 size: 14 residues. The junction had 5 bases not matched to a gene; V was cut back by 4 bases and J by 6 bases. In nucleotides, the CDR3 is TGCGCCAGCAGCGTACAGGACAGGGATGAAAAACTGTTTTTT. Amino acids: CASSVQDRDEKLFF.

This clone was found a few times. The chain uses TRBV5-4 and TRBJ2-1; TRBD2 is a possible D gene (5 bases). V was clipped by 3 bases and J by 0 bases, with 13 bases between them. The CDR3 contains 16 residues. Germline V gives CDR1 SGHNT, CDR2 YYREEE (reference sequence). Here the CDR3 reads CASSSRERSSYNEQFF. CDR3 coding DNA: TGTGCCAGCAGCTCCCGTGAGCGGAGCTCCTACAATGAGCAGTTCTTC.

There are a few counts of this clone. This chain uses TRBV6-1 with TRBJ1-2; tentatively, D is TRBD1 (6 bases). CDR3 length: 15 residues. CDR1 is MNHNS, CDR2 SASEGT, per germline. V was trimmed by 0 bases and J by 0 bases, leaving 8 bases between them. CDR3 in amino acids: CASSEASGANYGYTF. In nucleotides, the CDR3 is TGTGCCAGCAGTGAAGCGTCAGGGGCTAACTATGGCTACACCTTC.

The chain couples TRBV10-3 to TRBJ2-1, with 13 nucleotides matching TRBD2. This CDR3 comprises 18 residues. V shed 7 bases, J shed 5 bases, and the junction held 14 bases outside the gene matches. The germline CDR1 and CDR2 sequences are ENHRY and SYGVKD. This CDR3 is CAITTRTSGGYTDNEQFF. The DNA of the CDR3 is TGTGCCATCACTACAAGGACTAGCGGGGGATATACTGACAATGAGCAGTTCTTC.

This clone was detected only a few times. The genes are TRBV2 and TRBJ2-6; unclear D gene. Trimming removed 4 bases at V and 0 bases at J, with 4 bases between. The CDR3 is 14 residues long. Germline V CDR1 and CDR2: SNHLY, FYNNEI. This CDR3 is CASSVNSGANVLTF. The CDR3, as DNA: TGTGCCAGCAGTGTTAACTCTGGGGCCAACGTCCTGACTTTC.

V is TRBV6-1 and J is TRBJ1-5; a possible D gene is TRBD1 (6 bases). Germline CDR1 and CDR2: MNHNS and SASEGT. The germline V and J ends were trimmed by 6 bases and 3 bases, with 15 bases remaining between them. This CDR3 is 15 amino acids long. CDR3 sequence reads: CASRAGHGLNQPQHF. As DNA, the CDR3 is TGTGCCAGCAGAGCGGGACACGGACTCAATCAGCCCCAGCATTTT.

This clone was counted only a few times. The chain is built from TRBV5-4 and TRBJ1-2; weak D call: TRBD1 (6 bases). V lost 6 bases, J lost 0 bases, and 6 bases lay in between. Looked up from germline, CDR1 is SGHNT and CDR2 is YYREEE (reference sequence). CDR3 length: 12 residues. This CDR3 is CASKGANYGYTF. CDR3 DNA: TGTGCCAGCAAGGGGGCTAACTATGGCTACACCTTC.

Note on this clone: The same CDR3 can be traced to other DNA sequences in this sample. The chain has TRBV2 and TRBJ1-1; 7 nucleotides align to TRBD1. V dropped 7 bases and J dropped 5; count of bases not matched to a gene: 10. The V gene's germline CDR1 is SNHLY and CDR2 FYNNEI. The length of the CDR3 is 14 residues. As DNA, the CDR3 is TGTGCCAGCACTGCAGGGGGAGCACGGACTGAAGCTTTCTTT. This encodes CASTAGGARTEAFF.

A few counts support this clone. The V and J genes are TRBV19 and TRBJ1-2; no definite D call. The CDR3 consists of 12 residues. Deletions cut 1 base from V and 7 bases from J, with 7 bases between. Looked up from germline, CDR1 is LNHDA and CDR2 is SQIVND (reference sequence). This chain's CDR3 is CASSIGGSGYTF. The CDR3 coding sequence is TGTGCCAGTAGTATAGGCGGTTCTGGCTACACCTTC.

Details on this clone: Other DNA sequences in the sample encode the same CDR3. The rearrangement joins TRBV30 to TRBJ1-1; no reliable D call. V lost 0 bases and J lost 0, with 17 bases in between. This CDR3 has 17 residues. Germline CDR1 and CDR2: GTSNPN and SVGIG (reference sequence). For the CDR3, the DNA is TGTGCCTGGAGTGTATCGGTGGGCTTTCTCTTGAACACTGAAGCTTTCTTT. Protein sequence: CAWSVSVGFLLNTEAFF.

This clone was counted between two and nine times. V usage is TRBV25-1 and J usage is TRBJ2-3; D is unresolved. The germline gives CDR1 MGHDK, CDR2 SYGVNS. The CDR3 runs 13 residues. V was cut by 3 bases and J by 6 bases, with 10 bases left in between. The CDR3 reads CASSERRFDTQYF. CDR3 DNA sequence: TGTGCCAGCAGTGAGCGCCGCTTTGATACGCAGTATTTT.